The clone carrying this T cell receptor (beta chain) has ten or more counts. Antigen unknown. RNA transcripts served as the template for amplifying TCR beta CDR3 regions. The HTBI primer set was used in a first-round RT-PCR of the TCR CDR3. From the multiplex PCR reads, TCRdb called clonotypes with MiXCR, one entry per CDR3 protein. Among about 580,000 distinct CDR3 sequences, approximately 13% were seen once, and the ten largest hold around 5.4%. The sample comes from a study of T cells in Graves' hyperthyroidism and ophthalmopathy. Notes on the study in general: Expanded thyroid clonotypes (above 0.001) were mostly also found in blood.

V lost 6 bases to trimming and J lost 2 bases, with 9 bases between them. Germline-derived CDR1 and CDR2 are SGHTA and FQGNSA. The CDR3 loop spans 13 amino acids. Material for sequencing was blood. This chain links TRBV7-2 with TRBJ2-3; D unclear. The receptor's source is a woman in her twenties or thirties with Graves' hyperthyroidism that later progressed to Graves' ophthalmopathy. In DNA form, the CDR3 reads TGTGCCAGCAGTCTCCTCCTCACAGATACGCAGTATTTT. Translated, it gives CASSLLLTDTQYF. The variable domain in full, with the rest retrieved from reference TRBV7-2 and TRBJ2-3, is GAGVSQSPSNKVTEKGKDVELRCDPISGHTALYWYRQSLGQGLEFLIYFQGNSAPDKSGLPSDRFSAERTGGSVSTLTIQRTQQEDSAVYLCASSLLLTDTQYFGPGTRLTVL.